The sequence of this TCR beta chain was determined in a study of monozygotic twins with inflammatory bowel disease. Study-level points and caveats: Researchers report that IBD patients shared fewer clonotypes with others than healthy twins, especially amid disease activity. Separate T cell subtypes could not be resolved from one another.

TCRdb derives one entry per CDR3 protein from the 5' RACE reads, leaving out DNA. This table holds about 150,000 distinct CDR3 sequences. Worth noting for this clonotype: Its antigen remains unidentified.

Germline lookup yields CDR1 LGHDT and CDR2 YNNKEL (reference sequence). CDR3 length equals 17 residues. The sequencing input was blood. The clonotype originates from a human donor with ulcerative colitis or Crohn's disease, or a healthy co-twin of an affected twin (not recorded which). J is TRBJ2-1 and V is TRBV3-1; absent DNA, TCRdb's TRBD2 call cannot be checked. CDR3: CASSQGFLAGSDNEQFF.